Only one count was recorded for the clone carrying this T cell receptor beta chain. The CDR3 spans 13 residues. Per the germline V gene, CDR1 is MNHEY and CDR2 is SVGAGI. Trimming at V came to 6 bases and at J to 3 bases, leaving 4 bases not matched to a gene. This sample was taken from a study of blood T cell repertoires in COVID-19. Study overall: Acute-phase and convalescent COVID-19 samples originated in the United States, Italy and Spain. PBMCs, B-cell-depleted T cells, or T cells provided the cDNA or gDNA that made up the material.

In the authors' workflow: Quantification of nucleated cells was approximated via reference gene primer amplification. Generated by immunoSEQ multiplex PCR, the TCRdb table keeps only in-frame clones and is missing some. From that table come the V and J calls and clone size; the DNA was used to work out D and trimming. The profile covers 200,000 or so clones, with around 79% appearing a single time and 17% taken by the ten largest. The TCR comes from a man in his 60s with active or convalescent COVID-19. The chain recombines TRBV6-5 with TRBJ1-1, with 7 bases identical to TRBD1. Sequencing used peripheral blood. The CDR3 DNA is TGTGCCAGCAGCAGAGGGACAGACACTGAAGCTTTCTTT. Its translation is CASSRGTDTEAFF.